The 12 T cell receptor beta chains presented below share a single source sample, sequenced in a study of OX40 agonist ivuxolimab in advanced cancers. Using immunoSEQ multiplex PCR, the repertoire was profiled, and TCRdb retains in-frame clones only, with some absent. This sample has tens of thousands of clones, with 70% to 90% found just once. Sequences were derived from CD4+ or CD8+ T cells sorted from blood, sampled in a trial of the OX40 agonist ivuxolimab. All receptors derive from an adult with an advanced solid tumor such as melanoma, head and neck, liver or kidney cancer.

V and J are TRBV2 and TRBJ2-2, with D unresolved. The CDR3 extends over 11 amino acids. Germline CDR1 is SNHLY and CDR2 is FYNNEI. V lost 6 bases and J 8 bases, leaving 7 bases between the germline ends. In nucleotides, the CDR3 is TGTGCCAGCAGCCCTTTTGGGGAGCTGTTTTTT. Its protein is CASSPFGELFF.

J is TRBJ2-3 and V is TRBV10-3; D ambiguous. The germline V and J ends were trimmed by 9 bases and 4 bases, with 8 bases remaining between them. Germline loops: CDR1 ENHRY, CDR2 SYGVKD. The CDR3 extends over 11 amino acids. CDR3: CAIRWADTQYF. The CDR3 nucleotides read TGTGCCATACGGTGGGCAGATACGCAGTATTTT.

For the CDR3, the DNA is TGTGCCAGCAGCCGGGACATTGAGACTGAAGCTTTCTTT. Translation: CASSRDIETEAFF. V usage is TRBV9 and J usage is TRBJ1-1; weak D call: TRBD1 (6 bases). Trimming took off 4 bases at V and 5 bases at J, with 12 bases between the two ends. Germline values: CDR1 SGDLS, CDR2 YYNGEE. The CDR3 runs to 13 residues.

This clone was seen once. The rearrangement links TRBV11-3 to TRBJ1-1, with unresolved D. CDR3 length equals 11 residues. Trimming took 1 base from V and 10 from J, leaving 7 bases between them. CDR1 is SGHNT, CDR2 YENEEA, per germline. The CDR3 coding sequence is TGTGCCAGCAGCTTAGCAGGAATAGCTTTCTTT. Protein product: CASSLAGIAFF.

The rearrangement uses TRBV27 and TRBJ1-5, with D possibly TRBD1 on 5 matching bases. Trimming removed 3 bases at V and 0 bases at J, with 9 bases between. The CDR3 covers 15 residues. The germline V gene has CDR1 MNHEY and CDR2 SMNVEV (reference sequence). The CDR3 is CASSFLGDSNQPQHF. For the CDR3, the DNA is TGTGCCAGCAGTTTCTTGGGGGATAGCAATCAGCCCCAGCATTTT.

V gene TRBV25-1 combines with J gene TRBJ1-1, with 8 nucleotides matching TRBD1. J gave up 2 bases and V 6 bases, and 8 bases lay outside the gene matches. Germline V gene lookup returns CDR1 MGHDK and CDR2 SYGVNS. This CDR3 spans 15 amino acids. Here the CDR3 DNA reads TGTGCCAGCAGCGGGCCAGGGGGCGCCAACACTGAAGCTTTCTTT. This gives the protein CASSGPGGANTEAFF.

About this clone itself: The junction does not match germline at one end; this may be a read error. The gene calls are TRBV7-7 and TRBJ2-5, with D unclear. The CDR3 sequence is 13 residues long. Germline CDR1 reads SSHAT; CDR2 reads FNYEAQ (reference sequence). This chain's CDR3 is CASSLRLQETQYF. CDR3 bases: TGTGCTAGCAGCTTAAGGCTGCAAGAGACCCAGTACTTC. The complete variable domain, with remaining parts taken from reference TRBV7-7 and TRBJ2-5, reads GAGVSQSPRYKVTKRGQDVTLRCDPISSHATLYWYQQALGQGPEFLTYFNYEAQPDKSGLPSDRFSAERPEGSISTLTIQRTEQRDSAMYRCASSLRLQETQYFGPGTRLLVL.

The chain recombines TRBV30 with TRBJ1-3; no definite D call. CDR3 length: 12 residues. Germline V CDR1 and CDR2: GTSNPN, SVGIG (reference sequence). V was cut by 5 bases and J by 3 bases, with 8 bases left in between. The CDR3 nucleotides are TGTGCCTGGCTACCACATGGAAACACCATATATTTT. Its translation is CAWLPHGNTIYF.

This chain connects TRBV7-2 to TRBJ2-1, with D maybe TRBD1 (5 bases). Germline loops: CDR1 SGHTA, CDR2 FQGNSA. Trimming took off 4 bases at V and 3 bases at J, with 13 bases between the two ends. The CDR3 has 15 amino acids. CDR3 DNA sequence: TGTGCCAGCAGCTCCTCCATAGGGGACTACAATGAGCAGTTCTTC. Translation gives CASSSSIGDYNEQFF.

The chain is built from TRBV11-3 and TRBJ2-5; 12 bases agree with TRBD2. Germline trimming cut 5 bases from V and 5 bases from J; bases unmatched to any gene: 6. Germline CDR1 is SGHNT and CDR2 is YENEEA. The CDR3 has 15 amino acids. CDR3 nucleotides: TGTGCCAGCAGCCATCTAGCGGGAGGGCAGGAGACCCAGTACTTC. Its protein is CASSHLAGGQETQYF.

The J gene is TRBJ2-1, the V gene TRBV30, with a tentative D call TRBD1 (6 bases). The ends were cut back, 4 bases at V and 2 bases at J, with 9 bases in the middle. The CDR3 consists of 13 residues. Germline loops: CDR1 GTSNPN, CDR2 SVGIG (reference sequence). This CDR3 reads CAWIRGPYNEQFF. CDR3 nucleotides: TGTGCCTGGATCAGGGGCCCCTACAATGAGCAGTTCTTC.

This clone was seen a handful of times. CDR3 protein: CASSPGLGVGEQFF. As DNA, the CDR3 is TGTGCCAGCAGCCCGGGACTAGGGGTCGGGGAGCAGTTCTTC. This chain connects TRBV7-3 to TRBJ2-1, with TRBD2 identical over 8 bases. Germline trimming cut 5 bases from V and 10 bases from J; bases unmatched to any gene: 10. Per germline, CDR1 SGHTA and CDR2 FQGTGA. The CDR3 is 14 residues long.